Each of the 4 T cell receptor beta chains below was sequenced from the same sample in a study of blood T cells in healthy people across ages. A second PCR of roughly 7 to 11 cycles used a sample-barcoded 5' primer and a J-beta primer mix. Each CDR3 protein gets one entry after TCRdb re-called the 5' RACE reads with MiXCR. This repertoire shows 800,000 to 950,000 distinct CDR3 sequences, about 48% found once; its top ten account for around 15%. Sequenced sample: blood. All receptors come from a man aged 25 to 40 in good health.

The chain has TRBV6-2 or TRBV6-3 and TRBJ2-3; 13 nucleotides agree with TRBD2. V lost 6 bases, J lost 7 bases, and 4 bases stayed unmatched. The germline gives CDR1 MNHEY, CDR2 SVGEGT. The CDR3 consists of 14 residues. The DNA of the CDR3 is TGTGCCAGCAGGCCGGGACTAGCGGGGAATACGCAGTATTTT. Its translation is CASRPGLAGNTQYF.

The CDR3 nucleotides read TGCGCCAGCAGCTTGGCCGGCGGGCCAGGGGAAATCCAAGAGACCCAGTACTTC. It codes for CASSLAGGPGEIQETQYF. The rearrangement uses TRBV5-1 and TRBJ2-5, with D tentatively TRBD1 (6 bases). CDR1 and CDR2 from the germline V gene are SGHRS and YFSETQ. The germline V and J ends were trimmed by 0 bases and 1 base, with 19 bases remaining between them. The CDR3 is 18 amino acids.

V gene TRBV6-2 or TRBV6-3 combines with J gene TRBJ1-1; TRBD1 might be the D (5 bases). Trimming removed 5 bases from V and 6 bases from J, with 16 bases in between. CDR3 length: 14 residues. Germline CDR1 is MNHEY and CDR2 is SVGEGT. This CDR3 reads CASSVRVLNAEAFF. CDR3 bases: TGTGCCAGCAGTGTCAGGGTTCTAAACGCTGAAGCTTTCTTT.

The rearrangement uses TRBV9 and TRBJ2-7; either TRBD1 or TRBD2 may supply D (6 bases each). This CDR3 has 16 residues. The germline gives CDR1 SGDLS, CDR2 YYNGEE. Trimming stripped 0 bases from V and 4 bases from J, with 17 bases between. In DNA, the CDR3 is TGTGCCAGCAGCGTAGGAACAGTGGGGGCGGGGTACGAGCAGTACTTC. Protein product: CASSVGTVGAGYEQYF.